The clone carrying this T cell receptor beta chain has only a few counts. As yet, its antigen is unknown. The V end lost 10 bases, the J end lost 3 bases, and 18 bases lay between the germline ends. This CDR3 contains 14 residues. Germline lookup yields CDR1 SGHAT and CDR2 FQDESV (reference sequence). This sample was taken from a study of cytomegalovirus exposure and HLA in healthy donors. Study-level findings and limits: Cytomegalovirus association was assigned to over 150 TCR beta chains. TCR beta chain V- and J-gene trimming was linked, in a later analysis, to a missense variant in DCLRE1C.

Healthy bone marrow donors supplied every sample. In the PCR, 60 Vbeta and 13 Jbeta primers were used. In the original workflow: About 12 million shared chains were among the 80 million or so unique TCR beta chains that a later analysis counted. Profiling relied on immunoSEQ multiplex PCR, and the TCRdb table lists in-frame clones only, not all of them. V and J calls and clone size come straight from that table; D and trimming were deduced from the DNA. The sample consists of 150,000 to 200,000 clones, around 70% of them appearing once. This sequence was found in a man in his late teens or twenties in good health and CMV-seropositive. The chain combines TRBV11-1 with TRBJ1-2; no definite D call. Sequenced sample: PBMCs. In DNA form, the CDR3 reads TGTGCCACCGCTACTTCAGGCGGGGACTATGGCTACACCTTC. This sequence encodes CATATSGGDYGYTF.